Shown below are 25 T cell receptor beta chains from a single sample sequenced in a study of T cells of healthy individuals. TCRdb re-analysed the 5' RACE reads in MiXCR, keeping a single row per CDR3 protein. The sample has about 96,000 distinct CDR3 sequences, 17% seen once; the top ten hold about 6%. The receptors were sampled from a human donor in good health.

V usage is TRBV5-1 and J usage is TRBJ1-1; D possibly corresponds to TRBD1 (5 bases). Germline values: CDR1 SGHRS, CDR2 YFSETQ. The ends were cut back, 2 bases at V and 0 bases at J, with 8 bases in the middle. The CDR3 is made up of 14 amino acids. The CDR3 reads CASSFPGMNTEAFF. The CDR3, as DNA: TGCGCCAGCAGCTTCCCAGGGATGAACACTGAAGCTTTCTTT.

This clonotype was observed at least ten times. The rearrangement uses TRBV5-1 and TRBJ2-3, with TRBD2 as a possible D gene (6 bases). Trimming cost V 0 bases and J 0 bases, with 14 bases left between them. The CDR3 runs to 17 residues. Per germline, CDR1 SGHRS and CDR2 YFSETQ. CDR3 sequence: CASSLALTRQSTDTQYF. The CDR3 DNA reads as TGCGCCAGCAGCTTGGCCCTGACTAGACAGAGCACAGATACGCAGTATTTT.

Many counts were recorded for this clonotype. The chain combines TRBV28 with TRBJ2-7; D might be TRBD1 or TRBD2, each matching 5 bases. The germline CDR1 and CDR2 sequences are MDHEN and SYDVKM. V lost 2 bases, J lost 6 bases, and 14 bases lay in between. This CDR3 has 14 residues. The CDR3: CASSLGTFRTEQYF. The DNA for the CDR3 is TGTGCCAGCAGTTTAGGGACCTTCAGGACCGAGCAGTACTTC. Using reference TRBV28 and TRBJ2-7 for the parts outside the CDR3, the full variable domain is DVKVTQSSRYLVKRTGEKVFLECVQDMDHENMFWYRQDPGLGLRLIYFSYDVKMKEKGDIPEGYSVSREKKERFSLILESASTNQTSMYLCASSLGTFRTEQYFGPGTRLTVT.

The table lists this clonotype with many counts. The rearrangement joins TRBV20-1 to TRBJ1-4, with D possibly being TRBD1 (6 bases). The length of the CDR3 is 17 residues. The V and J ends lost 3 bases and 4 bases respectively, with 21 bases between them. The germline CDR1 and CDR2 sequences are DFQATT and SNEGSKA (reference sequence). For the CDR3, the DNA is TGCAGTGCTAGCCCTCACCCCTACAGGGCCGATAATGAAAAACTGTTTTTT. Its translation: CSASPHPYRADNEKLFF.

CDR3 region: CATSREPNWNTEAFF. For the CDR3, the DNA is TGTGCCACCAGCAGAGAGCCGAATTGGAACACTGAAGCTTTCTTT. This chain connects TRBV15 to TRBJ1-1, with D unclear. In germline, CDR1 is LNHNV, CDR2 YYDKDF (reference sequence). The V gene lost 0 bases and the J gene lost 1 base, with 9 bases spanning the gap. The CDR3 runs to 15 residues.

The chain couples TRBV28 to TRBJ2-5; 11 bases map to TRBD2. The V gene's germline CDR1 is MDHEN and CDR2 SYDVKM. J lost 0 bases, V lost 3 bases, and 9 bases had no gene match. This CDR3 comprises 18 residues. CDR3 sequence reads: CASSFATSGDKYQETQYF. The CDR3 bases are TGTGCCAGCAGTTTCGCGACTAGCGGGGATAAGTACCAAGAGACCCAGTACTTC.

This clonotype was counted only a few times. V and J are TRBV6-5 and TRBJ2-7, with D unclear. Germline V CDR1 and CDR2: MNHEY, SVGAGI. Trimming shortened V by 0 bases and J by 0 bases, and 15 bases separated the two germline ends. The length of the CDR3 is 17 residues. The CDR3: CASSYSIGPQPSYEQYF. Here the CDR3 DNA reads TGTGCCAGCAGTTACTCGATTGGACCCCAGCCCTCCTACGAGCAGTACTTC.

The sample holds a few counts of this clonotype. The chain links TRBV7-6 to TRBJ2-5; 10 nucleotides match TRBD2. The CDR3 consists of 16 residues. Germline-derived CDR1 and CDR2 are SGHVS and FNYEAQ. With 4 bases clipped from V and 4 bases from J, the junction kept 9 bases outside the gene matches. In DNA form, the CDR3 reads TGTGCCAGCAGCTCAAGAGGCCTAGCGGGAGTAGAGACCCAGTACTTC. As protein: CASSSRGLAGVETQYF. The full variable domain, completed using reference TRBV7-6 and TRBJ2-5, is GAGVSQSPRYKVTKRGQDVALRCDPISGHVSLYWYRQALGQGPEFLTYFNYEAQQDKSGLPNDRFSAERPEGSISTLTIQRTEQRDSAMYRCASSSRGLAGVETQYFGPGTRLLVL.

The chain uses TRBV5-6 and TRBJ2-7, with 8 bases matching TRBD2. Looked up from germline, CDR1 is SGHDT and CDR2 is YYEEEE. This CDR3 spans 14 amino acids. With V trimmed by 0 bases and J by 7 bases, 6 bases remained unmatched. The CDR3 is CASSLAGGPEEQYF. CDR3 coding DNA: TGTGCCAGCAGCTTGGCGGGGGGGCCGGAGGAGCAGTACTTC.

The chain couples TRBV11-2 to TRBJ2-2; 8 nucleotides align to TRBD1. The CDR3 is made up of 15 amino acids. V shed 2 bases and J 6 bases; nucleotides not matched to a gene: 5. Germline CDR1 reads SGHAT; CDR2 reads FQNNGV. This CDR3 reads CASSLQGAYPGELFF. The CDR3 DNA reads TGTGCCAGCAGCTTACAGGGGGCGTACCCCGGGGAGCTGTTTTTT.

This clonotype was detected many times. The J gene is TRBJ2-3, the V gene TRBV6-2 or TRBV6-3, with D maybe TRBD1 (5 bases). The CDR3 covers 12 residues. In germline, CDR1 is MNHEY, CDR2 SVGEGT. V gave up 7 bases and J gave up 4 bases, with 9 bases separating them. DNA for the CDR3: TGTGCCAGCACCTCCAGGGCAGATACGCAGTATTTT. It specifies CASTSRADTQYF.

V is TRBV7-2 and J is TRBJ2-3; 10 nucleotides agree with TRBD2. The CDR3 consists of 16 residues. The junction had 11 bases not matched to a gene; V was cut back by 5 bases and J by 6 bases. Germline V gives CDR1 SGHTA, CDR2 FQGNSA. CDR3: CASSRTSGVPSDTQYF. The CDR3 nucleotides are TGTGCCAGCAGCCGAACTAGCGGGGTGCCAAGTGATACGCAGTATTTT.

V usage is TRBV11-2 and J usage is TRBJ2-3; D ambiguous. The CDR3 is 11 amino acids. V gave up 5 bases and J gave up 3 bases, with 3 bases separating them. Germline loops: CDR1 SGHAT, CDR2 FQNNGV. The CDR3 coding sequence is TGTGCCAGCAGCCCGACAGATACGCAGTATTTT. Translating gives CASSPTDTQYF.

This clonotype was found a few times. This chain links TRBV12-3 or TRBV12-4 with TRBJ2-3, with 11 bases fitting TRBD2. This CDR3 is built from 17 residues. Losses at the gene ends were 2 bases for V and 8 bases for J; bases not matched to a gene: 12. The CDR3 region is CASSLTPGLAGGRTQYF. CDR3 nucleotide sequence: TGTGCCAGCAGTTTAACCCCAGGGCTAGCGGGAGGACGTACGCAGTATTTT.

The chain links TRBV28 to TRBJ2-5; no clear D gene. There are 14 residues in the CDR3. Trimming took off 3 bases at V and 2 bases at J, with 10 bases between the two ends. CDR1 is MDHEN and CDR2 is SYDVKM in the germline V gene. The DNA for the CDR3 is TGTGCCAGCAGTTTGGCGACGATACAAGAGACCCAGTACTTC. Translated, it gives CASSLATIQETQYF.

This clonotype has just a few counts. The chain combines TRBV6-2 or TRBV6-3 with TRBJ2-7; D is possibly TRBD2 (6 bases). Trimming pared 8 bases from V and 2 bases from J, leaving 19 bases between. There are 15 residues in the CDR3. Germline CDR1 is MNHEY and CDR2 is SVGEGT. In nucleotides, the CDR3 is TGTGCCAGCGGGAGGACCGGGACTTTAGCCTACGAGCAGTACTTC. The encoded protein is CASGRTGTLAYEQYF.

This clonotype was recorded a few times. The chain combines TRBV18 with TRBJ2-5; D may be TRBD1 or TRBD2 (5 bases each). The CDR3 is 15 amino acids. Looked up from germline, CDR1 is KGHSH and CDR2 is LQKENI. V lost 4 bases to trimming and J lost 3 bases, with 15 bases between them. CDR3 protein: CASSLIPGPKETQYF. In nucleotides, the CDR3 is TGTGCCAGCTCACTAATTCCGGGACCTAAAGAGACCCAGTACTTC.

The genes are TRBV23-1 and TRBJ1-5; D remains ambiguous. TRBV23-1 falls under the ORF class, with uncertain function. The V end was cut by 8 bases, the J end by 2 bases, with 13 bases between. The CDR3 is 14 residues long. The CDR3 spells CASYHVAGNQPQHF. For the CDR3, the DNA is TGCGCCAGCTACCACGTCGCTGGCAATCAGCCCCAGCATTTT.

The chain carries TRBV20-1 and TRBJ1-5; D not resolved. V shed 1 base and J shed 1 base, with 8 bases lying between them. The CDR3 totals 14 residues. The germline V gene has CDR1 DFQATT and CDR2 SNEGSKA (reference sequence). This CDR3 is CSARVIGSNQPQHF. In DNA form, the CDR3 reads TGCAGTGCTAGAGTCATCGGAAGCAATCAGCCCCAGCATTTT.

This CDR3 reads CSGRGAGRKTQYF. The CDR3 DNA sequence: TGCAGTGGAAGGGGGGCAGGGCGGAAGACCCAGTACTTC. The chain has TRBV20-1 and TRBJ2-5; possibly TRBD1 or TRBD2 for D (6 bases each). This CDR3 region has 13 residues. Germline lookup yields CDR1 DFQATT and CDR2 SNEGSKA (reference sequence). Trimming cost V 7 bases and J 6 bases, with 18 bases left between them.

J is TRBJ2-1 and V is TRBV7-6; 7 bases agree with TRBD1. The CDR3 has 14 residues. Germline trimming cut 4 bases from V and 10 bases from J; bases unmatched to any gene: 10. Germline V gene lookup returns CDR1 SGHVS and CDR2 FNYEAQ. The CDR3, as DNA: TGTGCCAGCAGCTACACACAGGGGATAGAAGAGCAGTTCTTC. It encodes CASSYTQGIEEQFF.

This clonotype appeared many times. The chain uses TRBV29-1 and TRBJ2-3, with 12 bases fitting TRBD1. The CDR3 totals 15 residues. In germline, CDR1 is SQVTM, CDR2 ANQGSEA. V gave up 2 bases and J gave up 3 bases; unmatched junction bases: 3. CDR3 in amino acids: CSVESGQGATDTQYF. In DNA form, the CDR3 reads TGCAGCGTTGAATCGGGACAGGGGGCAACAGATACGCAGTATTTT.

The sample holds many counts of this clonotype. CDR3 DNA: TGCGCCAGCAGCCAAGACCTTGAGGACAGGGGGCCTCAGCCCCAGCATTTT. Translated, it gives CASSQDLEDRGPQPQHF. This rearrangement joins TRBV4-3 to TRBJ1-5; 11 positions match TRBD1. CDR1 and CDR2 (germline): LGHNA, YSLEER. The CDR3 is 17 amino acids. With 0 bases clipped from V and 6 bases from J, the junction kept 7 bases outside the gene matches.

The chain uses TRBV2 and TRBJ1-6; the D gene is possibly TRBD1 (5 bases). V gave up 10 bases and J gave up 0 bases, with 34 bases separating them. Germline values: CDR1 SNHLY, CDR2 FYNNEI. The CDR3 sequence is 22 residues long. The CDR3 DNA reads TGTGCCACCACGAAATGGTTCCAGTCTGGTGTTACAGGAAGCTCCTATAATTCACCCCTCCACTTT. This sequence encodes CATTKWFQSGVTGSSYNSPLHF.

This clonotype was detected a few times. The CDR3 coding sequence is TGCAGTGCTAGAGAGGGCGAAAGGGAGACCCAGTACTTC. Translated, it gives CSAREGERETQYF. This sequence joins TRBV20-1 and TRBJ2-5, with D uncertain. The CDR3 length is 13 residues. Trimming took 0 bases from V and 5 from J, leaving 10 bases between them. The germline V gene has CDR1 DFQATT and CDR2 SNEGSKA (reference sequence).